Listed here are 27 T cell receptor beta chains from one sample, sequenced in a study of cytomegalovirus exposure and HLA in healthy donors. PCR primers comprised 60 Vbeta and 13 Jbeta primers. TCRdb keeps only in-frame clones here, not all; method: immunoSEQ multiplex PCR. This table holds roughly 190,000 clones. Sequencing was performed on PBMCs. The receptors come from a man younger than 45 in good health and CMV-seronegative.

The chain recombines TRBV6-5 with TRBJ1-2; D gene uncertain. The CDR3 extends over 14 amino acids. The germline gives CDR1 MNHEY, CDR2 SVGAGI. V lost 2 bases and J lost 8, with 15 bases in between. The CDR3: CASSYGPRIWGYTF. As DNA, the CDR3 is TGTGCCAGCAGTTACGGCCCCCGCATTTGGGGCTACACCTTC.

The rearrangement links TRBV4-1 to TRBJ2-7; 8 bases agree with TRBD2. Germline V gene lookup returns CDR1 MGHRA and CDR2 YSYEKL. J lost 3 bases, V lost 3 bases, and 4 bases had no gene match. This CDR3 has 14 residues. The CDR3 region is CASSHRSGSYEQYF. CDR3 nucleotides: TGCGCCAGCAGCCACCGCAGCGGGAGCTACGAGCAGTACTTC.

The chain recombines TRBV7-2 with TRBJ1-3, with D possibly being TRBD1 (5 bases). The germline CDR1 and CDR2 sequences are SGHTA and FQGNSA. The V end lost 1 base, the J end lost 0 bases, and 10 bases lay between the germline ends. The CDR3 length is 16 residues. The chain's CDR3 is CASSLVGGNSGNTIYF. The CDR3, as DNA: TGTGCCAGCAGCTTAGTTGGGGGGAACTCTGGAAACACCATATATTTT.

This sequence joins TRBV7-9 and TRBJ2-7; 12 bases map to TRBD2. Germline V gene lookup returns CDR1 SEHNR and CDR2 FQNEAQ (reference sequence). V lost 4 bases, J lost 6 bases, and 4 bases stayed unmatched. This CDR3 comprises 14 residues. Here the CDR3 reads CASSSGLAGTEQYF. CDR3 nucleotides: TGTGCCAGCAGCTCGGGACTAGCGGGTACCGAGCAGTACTTC. Full variable domain (missing parts from reference TRBV7-9 and TRBJ2-7): DTGVSQNPRHKITKRGQNVTFRCDPISEHNRLYWYRQTLGQGPEFLTYFQNEAQLEKSRLLSDRFSAERPKGSFSTLEIQRTEQGDSAMYLCASSSGLAGTEQYFGPGTRLTVT.

The rearrangement joins TRBV6-5 to TRBJ1-4; 7 positions match TRBD1. The CDR3 covers 15 residues. The V gene's germline CDR1 is MNHEY and CDR2 SVGAGI. The J segment lost 4 bases and the V segment lost 2 bases, leaving 4 bases of the junction unmatched. CDR3 region: CASSYAGTVNEKLFF. The CDR3 DNA follows: TGTGCCAGCAGTTACGCCGGGACAGTTAATGAAAAACTGTTTTTT.

V and J are TRBV29-1 and TRBJ1-2; no clear D. The V and J ends lost 2 bases and 6 bases respectively, with 10 bases between them. Germline loops: CDR1 SQVTM, CDR2 ANQGSEA. The CDR3 extends over 12 amino acids. CDR3 protein: CSVESQRHGYTF. Here the CDR3 DNA reads TGCAGCGTTGAATCACAGCGGCATGGCTACACCTTC.

The V gene is TRBV18, the J gene TRBJ1-5, with 9 bases fitting TRBD1. V lost 6 bases to trimming and J lost 6 bases; unmatched junction nucleotides: 12. There are 16 residues in the CDR3. CDR1 and CDR2 (germline): KGHSH, LQKENI. This chain's CDR3 is CASSNTGGGGSQPQHF. The CDR3 nucleotides read TGTGCCAGCTCTAACACAGGGGGCGGTGGGAGTCAGCCCCAGCATTTT.

V is TRBV27 and J is TRBJ1-5; D is unresolved. The V gene lost 2 bases and the J gene lost 8 bases, with 13 bases spanning the gap. Germline V CDR1 and CDR2: MNHEY, SMNVEV (reference sequence). The CDR3 runs to 14 residues. In nucleotides, the CDR3 is TGTGCCAGCAGTTTAAGAAGGGTCGGGGAGCCCCAGCATTTT. This codes for CASSLRRVGEPQHF.

This chain connects TRBV10-3 to TRBJ1-2; 7 bases are shared with TRBD1. Looked up from germline, CDR1 is ENHRY and CDR2 is SYGVKD. The CDR3 contains 13 residues. J lost 1 base, V lost 7 bases, and 3 bases had no gene match. Written as DNA, the CDR3 is TGTGCCATCAATCCAGGGGGTAACTATGGCTACACCTTC. This sequence encodes CAINPGGNYGYTF.

This rearrangement joins TRBV19 to TRBJ2-7; a weak D match, TRBD1 (6 bases). From germline, CDR1 is LNHDA and CDR2 SQIVND (reference sequence). This CDR3 spans 15 amino acids. With 8 bases removed from V and 0 bases from J, the gap between germline ends came to 17 bases. The CDR3 is CASAQTGVISYEQYF. The DNA for the CDR3 is TGTGCCAGTGCACAGACAGGCGTTATCTCCTACGAGCAGTACTTC.

The V gene is TRBV6-5, the J gene TRBJ2-7, with D possibly being TRBD1 (6 bases). CDR3 length: 13 residues. Germline CDR1 MNHEY, CDR2 SVGAGI. Trimming stripped 0 bases from V and 6 bases from J, with 9 bases between. The CDR3 here is CASSYSTGPEQYF. CDR3 in DNA: TGTGCCAGCAGTTACTCGACAGGACCCGAGCAGTACTTC.

The rearrangement joins TRBV5-4 to TRBJ2-5; TRBD2 is a possible D gene (7 bases). Germline lookup yields CDR1 SGHNT and CDR2 YYREEE (reference sequence). Trimming removed 3 bases from V and 4 bases from J, with 16 bases in between. The CDR3 length is 15 residues. CDR3 region: CASSSAGAQGETQYF. CDR3 sequence (DNA): TGTGCCAGCAGCTCGGCGGGGGCCCAGGGAGAGACCCAGTACTTC. The whole variable domain, remainder taken from reference TRBV5-4 and TRBJ2-5, is ETGVTQSPTHLIKTRGQQVTLRCSSQSGHNTVSWYQQALGQGPQFIFQYYREEENGRGNFPPRFSGLQFPNYSSELNVNALELDDSALYLCASSSAGAQGETQYFGPGTRLLVL.

This rearrangement joins TRBV7-2 to TRBJ2-1, with TRBD1 identical over 11 bases. J gave up 7 bases and V 5 bases, and 7 bases lay outside the gene matches. This CDR3 region has 15 residues. Germline CDR1 is SGHTA and CDR2 is FQGNSA. The chain's CDR3 is CASSLGQGAQNEQFF. CDR3 nucleotide sequence: TGTGCCAGCAGCCTCGGACAGGGGGCGCAAAATGAGCAGTTCTTC. The full variable domain, completed using reference TRBV7-2 and TRBJ2-1, is GAGVSQSPSNKVTEKGKDVELRCDPISGHTALYWYRQSLGQGLEFLIYFQGNSAPDKSGLPSDRFSAERTGGSVSTLTIQRTQQEDSAVYLCASSLGQGAQNEQFFGPGTRLTVL.

The chain couples TRBV11-3 to TRBJ1-1; perhaps TRBD1 as D (5 bases). Per the germline V gene, CDR1 is SGHNT and CDR2 is YENEEA. This CDR3 region has 13 residues. V lost 5 bases and J 4 bases, leaving 11 bases between the germline ends. The CDR3 region is CASSPGGGTEAFF. CDR3 coding DNA: TGTGCCAGCAGCCCGGGGGGGGGCACTGAAGCTTTCTTT.

The rearrangement links TRBV7-8 to TRBJ1-4, with 7 bases identical to TRBD1. The CDR3 has 14 residues. Germline V gene data show CDR1 as SGHVS and CDR2 as FQNEAQ. The junction had 5 bases not matched to a gene; V was cut back by 5 bases and J by 5 bases. CDR3 in amino acids: CASSRGTANEKLFF. The CDR3 DNA reads TGTGCCAGCAGCCGCGGGACAGCGAATGAAAAACTGTTTTTT.

The gene calls are TRBV5-6 and TRBJ1-3, with a weak D call TRBD1 (6 bases). CDR3 length: 16 residues. Trimming took off 0 bases at V and 0 bases at J, with 10 bases between the two ends. Germline-derived CDR1 and CDR2 are SGHDT and YYEEEE. The CDR3 DNA sequence: TGTGCCAGCAGCTTGGGGGGGGGCCGCTCTGGAAACACCATATATTTT. Its translation is CASSLGGGRSGNTIYF. The variable domain in full, completed from reference TRBV5-6 and TRBJ1-3, reads DAGVTQSPTHLIKTRGQQVTLRCSPKSGHDTVSWYQQALGQGPQFIFQYYEEEERQRGNFPDRFSGHQFPNYSSELNVNALLLGDSALYLCASSLGGGRSGNTIYFGEGSWLTVV.

J is TRBJ1-6 and V is TRBV5-1, with D unresolved. Trimming stripped 5 bases from V and 0 bases from J, with 6 bases between. CDR3 length equals 14 residues. Germline V gene sequence: CDR1 SGHRS, CDR2 YFSETQ. In nucleotides, the CDR3 is TGCGCCAGCAGTGGGAGCTCCTATAATTCACCCCTCCACTTT. Translated, it gives CASSGSSYNSPLHF. Based on the CDR3 plus reference TRBV5-1 and TRBJ1-6, the full variable domain is KAGVTQTPRYLIKTRGQQVTLSCSPISGHRSVSWYQQTPGQGLQFLFEYFSETQRNKGNFPGRFSGRQFSNSRSEMNVSTLELGDSALYLCASSGSSYNSPLHFGNGTRLTVT.

This rearrangement joins TRBV27 to TRBJ2-3; perhaps TRBD2 as D (6 bases). The CDR3 runs to 16 residues. V was clipped by 4 bases and J by 2 bases, with 16 bases between them. Germline lookup yields CDR1 MNHEY and CDR2 SMNVEV (reference sequence). The CDR3 nucleotides are TGTGCCAGCAGTTCCCTCGGGGGTTTGGCCACAGATACGCAGTATTTT. Protein product: CASSSLGGLATDTQYF.

This rearrangement joins TRBV10-1 to TRBJ2-1; 10 bases map to TRBD1. There are 14 residues in the CDR3. CDR1 and CDR2 (germline): WNHNN, SYGVQD (reference sequence). The V and J ends lost 4 bases and 5 bases, in that order; junction bases with no gene match: 2. The CDR3 sequence: CASSADRGNNEQFF. The CDR3 bases are TGCGCCAGCAGTGCGGACAGGGGGAACAATGAGCAGTTCTTC.

The chain is built from TRBV7-2 and TRBJ2-1; TRBD2 aligns across 7 bases. V was clipped by 8 bases and J by 10 bases; unmatched bases: 11. The CDR3 is 13 amino acids. CDR1 and CDR2 from the germline V gene are SGHTA and FQGNSA. The CDR3, as DNA: TGTGCCAGCGCGAGGGTGGCGGGGGAGGAGCAGTTCTTC. Its translation is CASARVAGEEQFF.

V is TRBV30 and J is TRBJ2-5, with 10 nucleotides matching TRBD1. Germline CDR1 is GTSNPN and CDR2 is SVGIG (reference sequence). There are 14 residues in the CDR3. V lost 0 bases, J lost 11 bases, and 9 bases stayed unmatched. The CDR3 DNA reads as TGTGCCTGGAGTGTCGGGACAGGGGCATCCGGGCAGTACTTC. It specifies CAWSVGTGASGQYF.

The chain is built from TRBV4-3 and TRBJ1-6; TRBD1 might be the D (6 bases). This CDR3 has 13 amino acids. Trimming cost V 7 bases and J 7 bases, with 11 bases left between them. CDR1 is LGHNA and CDR2 is YSLEER in the germline V gene. This CDR3 reads CASTGGPNSPLHF. CDR3 in DNA: TGCGCCAGCACGGGGGGCCCAAATTCACCCCTCCACTTT.

The chain combines TRBV5-6 with TRBJ2-5, with TRBD2 identical over 7 bases. This CDR3 is built from 14 residues. Trimming removed 6 bases from V and 6 bases from J; junction bases left unmatched: 11. Germline lookup yields CDR1 SGHDT and CDR2 YYEEEE. The CDR3, as DNA: TGTGCCAGCACCCTAGCGGACCTCAAGAAGACCCAGTACTTC. Translation: CASTLADLKKTQYF.

CDR3 DNA sequence: TGTGCCAGCAGCAGACTAGCGGGAAGCTCCTACGAGCAGTACTTC. Encoded protein: CASSRLAGSSYEQYF. The chain couples TRBV2 to TRBJ2-7; 11 positions agree with TRBD2. From germline, CDR1 is SNHLY and CDR2 FYNNEI. This CDR3 has 15 residues. Losses at the gene ends were 6 bases for V and 0 bases for J; bases not matched to a gene: 4.

The chain combines TRBV10-2 with TRBJ1-2; maybe TRBD1 (5 bases). V lost 4 bases to trimming and J lost 1 base, with 13 bases between them. Germline V gene sequence: CDR1 WSHSY, CDR2 SAAADI. This CDR3 contains 15 residues. The CDR3 DNA follows: TGCGCCAGCAGTGTGTCCGGGACTATTAACTATGGCTACACCTTC. Amino acid sequence: CASSVSGTINYGYTF.

V and J are TRBV5-4 and TRBJ2-1; 14 nucleotides align to TRBD2. There are 16 residues in the CDR3. The germline V gene encodes CDR1 SGHNT and CDR2 YYREEE (reference sequence). V dropped 4 bases and J dropped 7; count of bases not matched to a gene: 7. The CDR3 reads CASSLGGLAGVNEQFF. CDR3 bases: TGTGCCAGCAGCCTAGGGGGACTAGCGGGAGTTAATGAGCAGTTCTTC.

The chain is built from TRBV10-3 and TRBJ1-1; tentatively, D is TRBD1 (6 bases). Per germline, CDR1 ENHRY and CDR2 SYGVKD. CDR3 length equals 16 residues. Trimming shortened V by 6 bases and J by 1 base, and 18 bases separated the two germline ends. CDR3 loop: CAISGTQSAGNTEAFF. DNA of the CDR3: TGTGCCATCAGCGGGACACAGTCCGCCGGGAACACTGAAGCTTTCTTT.